This T cell receptor beta chain was recovered during a study of blood T cell repertoires in COVID-19. Overall study context: T cells, B-cell-depleted T cells, or PBMCs provided the cDNA or gDNA that served as material.

The protocol was immunoSEQ multiplex PCR, while the TCRdb copy is restricted to in-frame clones and leaves out a portion. The sample has about 98,000 clones; roughly 82% are singletons. This CDR3 is 16 amino acids long. V dropped 1 base and J dropped 1; count of bases not matched to a gene: 3. CDR1 MGHRA and CDR2 YSYEKL come from the germline V gene. The rearrangement joins TRBV4-1 to TRBJ1-2; TRBD1 matches 10 bases. This sequence originates from a man aged 65 to 79 with active or convalescent COVID-19. Sequences were obtained from peripheral blood. Here the CDR3 DNA reads TGCGCCAGCAGCCAAGTCGGGACAGGGGTTAACTATGGCTACACCTTC. As protein: CASSQVGTGVNYGYTF.